This TCR beta chain was sequenced in a study of breast tumors, draining lymph nodes, adjacent tissues. Study-level results: The data were judged consistent with most tumor T cells coming from lymph node and expanding in tumor.

On this clonotype: Antigen specificity is unknown.

Breast cancer patients provided tissue from their axillary draining lymph nodes. The CDR3 is made up of 12 amino acids. Between the trimmed V and J ends, which lost 8 bases and 4 bases, there was a span of 12 bases. Germline V gene data show CDR1 as SNHLY and CDR2 as FYNNEI. TCRdb fed the multiplex PCR reads into MiXCR, producing one record per CDR3 protein. The sample records 270,000 or so distinct CDR3 sequences, 30% being singletons. Sequences were obtained from axillary lymph node tissue. This chain uses TRBV2 with TRBJ2-7; D might be TRBD1 or TRBD2, each matching 6 bases. The TCR was taken from a female donor with breast cancer. Some clones in this sample may be carry-over from other donors' samples. DNA of the CDR3: TGTGCCAGCGGTGGGGGGCTTTACGAGCAGTACTTC. Residues: CASGGGLYEQYF.